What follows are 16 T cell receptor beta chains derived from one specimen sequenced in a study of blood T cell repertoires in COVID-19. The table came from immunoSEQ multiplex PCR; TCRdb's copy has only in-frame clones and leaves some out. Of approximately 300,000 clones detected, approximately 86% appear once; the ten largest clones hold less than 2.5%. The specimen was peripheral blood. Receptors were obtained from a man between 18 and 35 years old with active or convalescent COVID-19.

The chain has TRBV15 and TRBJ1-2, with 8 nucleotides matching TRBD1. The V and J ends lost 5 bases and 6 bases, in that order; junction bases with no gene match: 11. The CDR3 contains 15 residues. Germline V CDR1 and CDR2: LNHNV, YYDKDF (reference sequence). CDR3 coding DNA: TGTGCCACCAGCCGTTGGGACAGGTCGGGGGATGGCTACACCTTC. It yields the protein CATSRWDRSGDGYTF.

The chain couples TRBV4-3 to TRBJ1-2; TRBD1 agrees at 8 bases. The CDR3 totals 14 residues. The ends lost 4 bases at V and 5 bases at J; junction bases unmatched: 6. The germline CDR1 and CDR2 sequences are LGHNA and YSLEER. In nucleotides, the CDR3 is TGCGCCAGCAGCCCTGGGACAGGAGGTTATGGCTACACCTTC. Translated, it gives CASSPGTGGYGYTF.

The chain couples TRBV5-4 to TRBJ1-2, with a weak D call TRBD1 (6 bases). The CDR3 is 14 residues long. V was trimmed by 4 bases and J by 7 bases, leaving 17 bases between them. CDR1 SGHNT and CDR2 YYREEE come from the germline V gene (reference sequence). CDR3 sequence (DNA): TGTGCCAGCAGCCCCTACAACAGGGTAGGTGGCTACACCTTC. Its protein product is CASSPYNRVGGYTF.

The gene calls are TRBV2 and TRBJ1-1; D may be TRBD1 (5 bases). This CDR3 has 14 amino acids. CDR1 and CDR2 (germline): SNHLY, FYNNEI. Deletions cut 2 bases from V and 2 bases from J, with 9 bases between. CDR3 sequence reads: CASSEQGPNTEAFF. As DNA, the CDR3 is TGTGCCAGCAGTGAACAGGGTCCCAACACTGAAGCTTTCTTT.

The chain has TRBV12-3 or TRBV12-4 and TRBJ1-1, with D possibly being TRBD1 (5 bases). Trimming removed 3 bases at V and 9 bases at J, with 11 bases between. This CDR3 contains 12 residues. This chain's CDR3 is CASSFGGSKAFF. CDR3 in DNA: TGTGCCAGCAGTTTCGGGGGGAGTAAAGCTTTCTTT.

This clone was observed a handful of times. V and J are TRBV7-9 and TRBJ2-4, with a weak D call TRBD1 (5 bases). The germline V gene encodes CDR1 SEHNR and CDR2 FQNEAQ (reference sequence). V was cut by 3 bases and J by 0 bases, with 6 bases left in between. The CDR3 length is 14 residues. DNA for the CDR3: TGTGCCAGCAGCTTGGGGCTAGCCAAAAACATTCAGTACTTC. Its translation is CASSLGLAKNIQYF.

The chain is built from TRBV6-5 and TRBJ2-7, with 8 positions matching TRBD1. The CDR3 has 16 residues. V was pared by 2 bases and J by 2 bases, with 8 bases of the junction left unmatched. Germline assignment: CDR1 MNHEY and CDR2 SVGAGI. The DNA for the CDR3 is TGTGCCAGCAGTTACGGGGAGGACAGGGTGACCTACGAGCAGTACTTC. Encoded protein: CASSYGEDRVTYEQYF.

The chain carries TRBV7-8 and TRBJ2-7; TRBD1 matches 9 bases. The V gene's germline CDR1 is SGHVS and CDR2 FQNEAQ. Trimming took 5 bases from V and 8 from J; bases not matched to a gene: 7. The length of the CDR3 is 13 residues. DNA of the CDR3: TGTGCCAGCAGCGAGACACAGGGGGCGAAGCAGTACTTC. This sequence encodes CASSETQGAKQYF.

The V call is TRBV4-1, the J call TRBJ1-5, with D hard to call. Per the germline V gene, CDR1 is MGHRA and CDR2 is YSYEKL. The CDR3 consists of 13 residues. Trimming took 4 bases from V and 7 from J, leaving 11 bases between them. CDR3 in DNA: TGCGCCAGCAGCCGCACAAGGAGCCAGCCCCAGCATTTT. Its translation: CASSRTRSQPQHF.

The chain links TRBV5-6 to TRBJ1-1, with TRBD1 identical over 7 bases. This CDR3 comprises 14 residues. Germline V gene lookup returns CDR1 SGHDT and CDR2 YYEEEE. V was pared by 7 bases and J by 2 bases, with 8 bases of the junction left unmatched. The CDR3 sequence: CASDRQGGNTEAFF. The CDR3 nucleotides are TGTGCCAGCGACCGCCAGGGGGGAAACACTGAAGCTTTCTTT. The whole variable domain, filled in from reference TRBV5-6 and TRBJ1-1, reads DAGVTQSPTHLIKTRGQQVTLRCSPKSGHDTVSWYQQALGQGPQFIFQYYEEEERQRGNFPDRFSGHQFPNYSSELNVNALLLGDSALYLCASDRQGGNTEAFFGQGTRLTVV.

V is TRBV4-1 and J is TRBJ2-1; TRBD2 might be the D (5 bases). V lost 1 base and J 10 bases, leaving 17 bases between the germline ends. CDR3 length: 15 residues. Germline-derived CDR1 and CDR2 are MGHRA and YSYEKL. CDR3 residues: CASSQVGVSGREQFF. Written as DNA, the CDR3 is TGCGCCAGCAGCCAAGTAGGCGTAAGCGGAAGGGAGCAGTTCTTC.

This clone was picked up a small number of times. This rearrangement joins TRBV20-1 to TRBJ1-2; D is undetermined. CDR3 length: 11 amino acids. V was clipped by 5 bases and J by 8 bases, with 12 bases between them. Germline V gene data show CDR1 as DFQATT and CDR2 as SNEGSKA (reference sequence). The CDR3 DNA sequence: TGCAGTGCTTACTCGTGGTTAGGCTACACCTTC. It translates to CSAYSWLGYTF.

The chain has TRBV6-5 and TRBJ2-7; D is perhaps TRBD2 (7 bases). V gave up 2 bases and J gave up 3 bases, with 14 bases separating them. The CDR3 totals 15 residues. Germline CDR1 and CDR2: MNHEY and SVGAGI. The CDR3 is CASSYQRGARYEQYF. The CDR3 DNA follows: TGTGCCAGCAGTTACCAACGGGGGGCCCGCTACGAGCAGTACTTC.

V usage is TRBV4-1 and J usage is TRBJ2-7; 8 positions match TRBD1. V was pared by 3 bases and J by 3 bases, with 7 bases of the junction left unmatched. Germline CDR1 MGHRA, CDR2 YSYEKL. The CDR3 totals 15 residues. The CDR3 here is CASSHKQGALYEQYF. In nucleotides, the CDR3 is TGCGCCAGCAGCCATAAGCAGGGGGCACTCTACGAGCAGTACTTC.

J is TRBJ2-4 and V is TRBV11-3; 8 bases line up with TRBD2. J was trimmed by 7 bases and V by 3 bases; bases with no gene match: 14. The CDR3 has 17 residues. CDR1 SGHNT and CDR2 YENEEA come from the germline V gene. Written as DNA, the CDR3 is TGTGCCAGCAGCTTTCCGGGGGGGCCAGTGGGTGCTAACATTCAGTACTTC. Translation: CASSFPGGPVGANIQYF.

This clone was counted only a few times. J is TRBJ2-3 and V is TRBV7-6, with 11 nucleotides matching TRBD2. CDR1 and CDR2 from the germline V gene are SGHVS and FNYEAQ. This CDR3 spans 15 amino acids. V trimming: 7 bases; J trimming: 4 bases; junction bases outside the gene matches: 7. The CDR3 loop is CASTIAGGRPDTQYF. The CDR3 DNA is TGTGCCAGCACCATAGCGGGAGGGCGCCCAGATACGCAGTATTTT.